This paragraph covers one TCR beta chain sequence. This sample stems from a study of shared clonotypes between healthy human individuals. The assay was immunoSEQ multiplex PCR, and TCRdb's table has in-frame clones only and misses some. Among about 2.5 million clones listed, roughly 90% were seen once. This CDR3 is 15 amino acids long. Germline V lookup: CDR1 SEHNR, CDR2 FQNEAQ (reference sequence). The V and J ends lost 8 bases and 5 bases, in that order; junction bases with no gene match: 11. This TCR derives from a man aged 18 to 30 in good health. Some clones in this sample may be carry-over from other donors' samples. Sequencing was done on a sample of naive CD4+ T cells from PBMCs. Subset in this sample: CD45RA+ positively selected. The chain carries TRBV7-9 and TRBJ2-7; TRBD2 aligns across 11 bases. In DNA, the CDR3 is TGTGCCAGCGGCAATAGACTAGCGGGAAGCCACGAGCAGTACTTC. Encoded protein: CASGNRLAGSHEQYF.